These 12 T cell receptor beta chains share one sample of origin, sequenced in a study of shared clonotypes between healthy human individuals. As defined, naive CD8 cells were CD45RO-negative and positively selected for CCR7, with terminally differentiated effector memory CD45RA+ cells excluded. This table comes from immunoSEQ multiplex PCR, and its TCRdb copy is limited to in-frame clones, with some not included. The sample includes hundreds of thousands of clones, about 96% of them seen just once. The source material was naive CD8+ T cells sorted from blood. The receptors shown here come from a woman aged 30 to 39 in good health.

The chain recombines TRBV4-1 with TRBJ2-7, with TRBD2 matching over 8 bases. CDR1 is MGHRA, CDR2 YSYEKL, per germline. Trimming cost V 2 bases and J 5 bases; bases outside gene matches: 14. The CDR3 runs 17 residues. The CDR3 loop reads CASSQLDLGTGGNEQYF. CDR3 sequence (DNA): TGCGCCAGCAGCCAACTCGATCTTGGGACGGGGGGGAACGAGCAGTACTTC.

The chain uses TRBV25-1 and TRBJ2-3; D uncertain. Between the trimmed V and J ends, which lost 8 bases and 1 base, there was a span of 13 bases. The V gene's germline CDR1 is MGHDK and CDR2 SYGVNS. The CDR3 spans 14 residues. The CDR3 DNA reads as TGTGCCAGCCAGGAAATAGCCGGCACAGATACGCAGTATTTT. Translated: CASQEIAGTDTQYF.

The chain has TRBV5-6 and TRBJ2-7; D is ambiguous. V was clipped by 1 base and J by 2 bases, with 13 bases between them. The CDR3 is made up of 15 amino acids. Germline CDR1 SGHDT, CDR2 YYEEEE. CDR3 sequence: CASSLMTAGPYEQYF. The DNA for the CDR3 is TGTGCCAGCAGCTTGATGACGGCAGGACCCTACGAGCAGTACTTC.

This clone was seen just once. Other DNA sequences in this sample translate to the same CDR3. CDR3 in DNA: TGTGCCAGCAGCTTAGGGACGACGACCTACGAGCAGTACTTC. Its translation is CASSLGTTTYEQYF. The chain carries TRBV7-9 and TRBJ2-7; D gene uncertain. The CDR3 extends over 14 amino acids. V lost 1 base to trimming and J lost 2 bases, with 9 bases between them. The V gene's germline CDR1 is SEHNR and CDR2 FQNEAQ (reference sequence).

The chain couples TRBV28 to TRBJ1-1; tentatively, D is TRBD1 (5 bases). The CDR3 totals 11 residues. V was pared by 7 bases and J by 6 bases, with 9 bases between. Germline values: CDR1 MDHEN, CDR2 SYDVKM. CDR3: CASIEGAEAFF. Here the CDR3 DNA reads TGTGCCAGCATCGAAGGGGCTGAAGCTTTCTTT.

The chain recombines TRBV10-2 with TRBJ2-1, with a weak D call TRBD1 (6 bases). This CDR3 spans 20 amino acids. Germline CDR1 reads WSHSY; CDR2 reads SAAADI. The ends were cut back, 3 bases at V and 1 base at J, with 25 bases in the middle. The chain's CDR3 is CASSESGHSLELRSYNEQFF. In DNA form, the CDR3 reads TGCGCCAGCAGTGAATCGGGACATTCTCTGGAGCTTAGATCCTACAATGAGCAGTTCTTC.

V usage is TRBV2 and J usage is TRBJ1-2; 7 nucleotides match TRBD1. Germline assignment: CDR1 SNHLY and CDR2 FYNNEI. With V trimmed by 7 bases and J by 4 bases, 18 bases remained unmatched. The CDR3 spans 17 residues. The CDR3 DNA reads TGTGCCAGCACCGAAAATAAACTGGGACAGATAGTCTATGGCTACACCTTC. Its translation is CASTENKLGQIVYGYTF.

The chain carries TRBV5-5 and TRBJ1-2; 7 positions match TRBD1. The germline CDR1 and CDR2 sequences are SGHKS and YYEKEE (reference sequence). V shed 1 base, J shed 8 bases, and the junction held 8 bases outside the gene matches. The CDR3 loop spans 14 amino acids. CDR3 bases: TGTGCCAGCAGCTTGTGGGACAGATTCAAAGGCTACACCTTC. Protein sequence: CASSLWDRFKGYTF.

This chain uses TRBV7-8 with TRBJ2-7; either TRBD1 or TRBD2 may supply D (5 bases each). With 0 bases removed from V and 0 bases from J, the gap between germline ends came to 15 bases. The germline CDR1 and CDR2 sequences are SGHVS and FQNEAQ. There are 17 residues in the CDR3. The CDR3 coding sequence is TGTGCCAGCAGCTTAGCCCCGGGGCGGTACAACTCCTACGAGCAGTACTTC. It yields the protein CASSLAPGRYNSYEQYF.

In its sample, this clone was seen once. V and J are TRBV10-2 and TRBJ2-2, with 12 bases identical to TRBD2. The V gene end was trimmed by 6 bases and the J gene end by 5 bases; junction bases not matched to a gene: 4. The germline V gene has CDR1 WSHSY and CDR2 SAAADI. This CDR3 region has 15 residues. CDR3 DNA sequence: TGCGCCAGCAGGCGACTAGCGGGAGATACCGGGGAGCTGTTTTTT. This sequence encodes CASRRLAGDTGELFF.

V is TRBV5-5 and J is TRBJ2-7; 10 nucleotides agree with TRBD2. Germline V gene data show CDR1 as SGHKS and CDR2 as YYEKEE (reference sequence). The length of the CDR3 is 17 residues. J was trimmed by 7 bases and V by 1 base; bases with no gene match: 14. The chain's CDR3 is CASSLIPRLAGVGEQYF. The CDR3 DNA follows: TGTGCCAGCAGCTTGATCCCCCGTCTAGCGGGAGTGGGGGAGCAGTACTTC.

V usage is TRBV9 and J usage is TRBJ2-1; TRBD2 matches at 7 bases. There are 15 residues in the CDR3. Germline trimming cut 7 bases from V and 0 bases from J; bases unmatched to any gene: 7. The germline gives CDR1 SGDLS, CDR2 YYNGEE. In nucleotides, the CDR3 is TGTGCCAGCGGGGAGGGATCGGTCTCCTACAATGAGCAGTTCTTC. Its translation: CASGEGSVSYNEQFF.